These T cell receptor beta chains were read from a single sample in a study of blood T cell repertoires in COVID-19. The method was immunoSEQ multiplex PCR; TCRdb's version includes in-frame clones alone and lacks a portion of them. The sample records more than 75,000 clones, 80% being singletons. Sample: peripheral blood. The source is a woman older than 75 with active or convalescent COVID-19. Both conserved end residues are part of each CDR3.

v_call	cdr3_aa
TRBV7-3	CASSPTASGSLGAKNIQYF
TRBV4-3	CASSQDVRGSSYNSPLHF
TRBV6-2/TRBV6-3	CASSYGGGREQFF
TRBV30	CAWSAGVRDEQYF
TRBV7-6	CASSLVVAGGPGNTGELFF
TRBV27	CASSTSGTSGPPLNEQFF
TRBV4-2	CASSQSGGLPDTQYF
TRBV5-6	CASSLTSGRAGSQFF
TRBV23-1	CASSPQGAPSYEQYF
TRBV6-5	CASSYSLLSNQPQHF
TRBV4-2	CASSQGAGNIDYGYTF
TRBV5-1	CASSWGTFTDTQYF
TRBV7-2	CASSTRGGANIQYF
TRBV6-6	CASSSGQGPINEQFF
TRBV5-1	CASSLASPAATYEQYF
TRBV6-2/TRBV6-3	CASSAPGQGTGGYTF
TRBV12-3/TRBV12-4	CASMGGLKKTQYF
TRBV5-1	CASRREDSLQYTDTQYF
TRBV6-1	CASSEEGVLGRGYYGYTF
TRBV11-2	CASSPWGGVQETQYF
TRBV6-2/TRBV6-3	CASSSHGGTGTYEQYF
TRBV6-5	CASSNRGVYGYTF
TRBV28	CASKGGTSRNEQFF
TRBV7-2	CASSVQVFGYEQYF
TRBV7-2	CASSLEFETSGEQYF
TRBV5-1	CASSSIRGTDTQYF
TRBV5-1	CASSFSGGSYNEQFF
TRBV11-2	CASSLGTQYNEQFF
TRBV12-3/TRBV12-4	CASSFSGNQPQHF
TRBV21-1	CASSKVGVYEQYF
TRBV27	CASRAGRTNSNQPQHF
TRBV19	CASSISGVTWGNQPQHF
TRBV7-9	CASSLGLAGAATDTQYF
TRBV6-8	CASSGTGENSPLHF
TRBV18	CASSRMVADYGYTF
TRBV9	CASSVGGQGTYEQYF
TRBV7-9	CASSLGLAGGSSYNEQFF
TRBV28	CATSPPLHF
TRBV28	CASSARRRAEKLFF
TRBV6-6	CASTTVQVNSPLHF
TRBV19	CASSFYMTSGKNNEQFF
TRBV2	CASSSSFSGRAGKDTQYF
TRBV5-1	CASSSTGTANSPLHF
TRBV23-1	CASSQSRSSGSRSSYNEQFF
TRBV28	CASREQGANYQPQHF
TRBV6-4	CASSDCMGARGNTIYF
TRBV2	CASSERSGTTSGNTIYF
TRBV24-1	CATSDDDRVAGELFF
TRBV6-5	CASNNRSTGSEAFF
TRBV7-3	CASSLRSGADSSTDTQYF
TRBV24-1	CATSDLGRTNEQFF
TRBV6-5	CASSYSVQGSYGYTF
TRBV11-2	CASSGVAGGRGGNEQFF
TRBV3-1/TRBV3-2	CASSQGGFGGYTF
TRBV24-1	CATSDSGTGGFGNEAFF
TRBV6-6	CASSYRRDEQYF
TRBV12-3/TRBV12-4	CASRQGAGETQYF
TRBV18	CASSPDGNSPLHF
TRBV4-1	CASSHQIPGQGTGGYTF